This passage covers 23 T cell receptor beta chains from one sample sequenced in a study of T cell changes during pregnancy in multiple sclerosis. Produced via immunoSEQ multiplex PCR; TCRdb's table is partial and in-frame only. The data hold 50,000 or so clones, with just under 95% observed a single time. The sample here was CD8+ T cells from peripheral blood mononuclear cells, taken in the first trimester of pregnancy. These TCRs come from a female donor with multiple sclerosis, enrolled in a pregnancy study.

The J gene is TRBJ2-7, the V gene TRBV2; 8 positions agree with TRBD2. Germline V gives CDR1 SNHLY, CDR2 FYNNEI. This CDR3 region has 14 residues. J lost 0 bases, V lost 8 bases, and 6 bases had no gene match. The CDR3 DNA is TGTGCCAGCCGGGGGCGGGGGGCCTCCTACGAGCAGTACTTC. Protein sequence: CASRGRGASYEQYF.

The rearrangement joins TRBV27 to TRBJ1-1, with 9 bases identical to TRBD1. The CDR3 is made up of 14 amino acids. V was clipped by 5 bases and J by 2 bases; unmatched bases: 3. Per the germline V gene, CDR1 is MNHEY and CDR2 is SMNVEV (reference sequence). The CDR3 nucleotides are TGTGCCAGCAGTGGGACAGGGTTAAACACTGAAGCTTTCTTT. It yields the protein CASSGTGLNTEAFF.

The genes are TRBV28 and TRBJ1-1; TRBD1 might be the D (5 bases). The CDR3 length is 15 residues. V was trimmed by 6 bases and J by 0 bases, leaving 14 bases between them. The germline V gene has CDR1 MDHEN and CDR2 SYDVKM. In DNA form, the CDR3 reads TGTGCCAGCAGAACGAGGGGAGGGCTGAACACTGAAGCTTTCTTT. This codes for CASRTRGGLNTEAFF.

The chain combines TRBV10-3 with TRBJ2-7, with a tentative D call TRBD2 (5 bases). V was cut by 3 bases and J by 2 bases, with 11 bases left in between. The CDR3 runs to 14 residues. Germline V CDR1 and CDR2: ENHRY, SYGVKD. The CDR3 bases are TGTGCCATCAGTGAAGCGGCCCCCCCCTACGAGCAGTACTTC. Its protein is CAISEAAPPYEQYF.

The chain joins TRBV5-8 to TRBJ2-1; a possible D gene is TRBD2 (6 bases). V lost 6 bases and J 7 bases, leaving 14 bases between the germline ends. Germline CDR1 reads SGHTS; CDR2 reads YDEGEE. This CDR3 has 13 amino acids. DNA of the CDR3: TGTGCCAGCACCGGATTTAGCGGAAATGAGCAGTTCTTC. Translated: CASTGFSGNEQFF. The full variable domain, in which reference TRBV5-8 and TRBJ2-1 provide the parts outside the CDR3, is EAGVTQSPTHLIKTRGQQATLRCSPISGHTSVYWYQQALGLGLQFLLWYDEGEERNRGNFPPRFSGRQFPNYSSELNVNALELEDSALYLCASTGFSGNEQFFGPGTRLTVL.

The chain uses TRBV7-9 and TRBJ2-1; 12 positions match TRBD1. This CDR3 region has 16 residues. Germline V lookup: CDR1 SEHNR, CDR2 FQNEAQ (reference sequence). Trimming cost V 0 bases and J 8 bases; bases outside gene matches: 5. CDR3 protein: CASSLARDRGRDEQFF. CDR3 sequence (DNA): TGTGCCAGCAGCTTAGCTAGGGACAGGGGGCGAGATGAGCAGTTCTTC. The whole variable domain, remainder taken from reference TRBV7-9 and TRBJ2-1, is DTGVSQNPRHKITKRGQNVTFRCDPISEHNRLYWYRQTLGQGPEFLTYFQNEAQLEKSRLLSDRFSAERPKGSFSTLEIQRTEQGDSAMYLCASSLARDRGRDEQFFGPGTRLTVL.

The chain uses TRBV13 and TRBJ2-1; 9 bases line up with TRBD1. CDR3 length: 12 residues. The germline V gene encodes CDR1 PRHDT and CDR2 FYEKMQ (reference sequence). With 5 bases clipped from V and 8 bases from J, the junction kept 1 base outside the gene matches. The CDR3 bases are TGTGCCAGCAGCCGGACAGGGGATGAGCAGTTCTTC. Its translation: CASSRTGDEQFF.

V and J are TRBV19 and TRBJ2-4; perhaps TRBD1 as D (5 bases). Germline CDR1 is LNHDA and CDR2 is SQIVND (reference sequence). The CDR3 consists of 15 residues. V lost 7 bases and J lost 2, with 15 bases in between. CDR3 DNA: TGTGCCAGTACAGTGTCGGCAGGGACCAAAAACATTCAGTACTTC. This sequence encodes CASTVSAGTKNIQYF.

The gene calls are TRBV30 and TRBJ1-5; TRBD1 matches at 8 bases. CDR1 GTSNPN and CDR2 SVGIG come from the germline V gene (reference sequence). J lost 6 bases, V lost 2 bases, and 6 bases had no gene match. The CDR3 extends over 14 amino acids. This chain's CDR3 is CAWSMTGVSQPQHF. The CDR3 region has the DNA TGTGCCTGGAGTATGACAGGGGTAAGTCAGCCCCAGCATTTT. The entire variable domain, with the rest obtained from reference TRBV30 and TRBJ1-5, is as follows: SQTIHQWPATLVQPVGSPLSLECTVEGTSNPNLYWYRQAAGRGLQLLFYSVGIGQISSEVPQNLSASRPQDRQFILSSKKLLLSDSGFYLCAWSMTGVSQPQHFGDGTRLSIL.

The chain carries TRBV7-9 and TRBJ2-3; D perhaps matches TRBD1 (5 bases). This CDR3 has 16 amino acids. CDR1 is SEHNR, CDR2 FQNEAQ, per germline (reference sequence). With 3 bases removed from V and 0 bases from J, the gap between germline ends came to 13 bases. The CDR3: CASSLTRQGSTDTQYF. CDR3 DNA sequence: TGTGCCAGCAGCTTGACTCGGCAGGGTAGCACAGATACGCAGTATTTT.

V gene TRBV2 combines with J gene TRBJ1-2; the D gene is possibly TRBD1 (6 bases). This CDR3 spans 13 amino acids. The germline gives CDR1 SNHLY, CDR2 FYNNEI. Between the trimmed V and J ends, which lost 4 bases and 4 bases, there was a span of 10 bases. The chain's CDR3 is CASSGGQPYGYTF. The DNA for the CDR3 is TGTGCCAGCAGTGGAGGACAGCCCTATGGCTACACCTTC.

The CDR3 nucleotides read TGTGCCAGCAGCTTGTCCTCGACTAGAGGTCCCGCAGATACGCAGTATTTT. It yields the protein CASSLSSTRGPADTQYF. V is TRBV5-6 and J is TRBJ2-3, with D possibly being TRBD2 (6 bases). Per the germline V gene, CDR1 is SGHDT and CDR2 is YYEEEE. Between the trimmed V and J ends, which lost 1 base and 4 bases, there was a span of 19 bases. This CDR3 spans 17 amino acids.

The chain employs TRBV11-2 and TRBJ1-5, with D possibly matching TRBD1 (5 bases). This CDR3 region has 13 residues. The V end was cut by 5 bases, the J end by 2 bases, with 7 bases between. The germline gives CDR1 SGHAT, CDR2 FQNNGV. CDR3 loop: CASSPGRNQPQHF. In nucleotides, the CDR3 is TGTGCCAGCAGCCCAGGGCGCAATCAGCCCCAGCATTTT.

This chain uses TRBV6-5 with TRBJ2-5; no clear D gene. The CDR3 loop spans 15 amino acids. V was shortened by 0 bases and J by 4 bases, with 12 bases between the two germline ends. From germline, CDR1 is MNHEY and CDR2 SVGAGI. The CDR3 DNA reads TGTGCCAGCAGTTACTCGCGCAGTCCAGGAGAGACCCAGTACTTC. This codes for CASSYSRSPGETQYF.

This chain links TRBV10-3 with TRBJ1-2, with D possibly TRBD1 on 5 matching bases. Between the trimmed V and J ends, which lost 7 bases and 2 bases, there was a span of 20 bases. Germline-derived CDR1 and CDR2 are ENHRY and SYGVKD. This CDR3 is 16 amino acids long. The CDR3 sequence: CAITDRPGDPNYGYTF. Here the CDR3 DNA reads TGTGCCATCACCGATAGACCGGGGGATCCAAACTATGGCTACACCTTC.

The rearrangement links TRBV6-1 to TRBJ2-5, with 9 bases fitting TRBD2. The CDR3 loop spans 16 amino acids. The V segment lost 3 bases and the J segment 5 bases; nucleotides outside the gene matches: 10. Looked up from germline, CDR1 is MNHNS and CDR2 is SASEGT. CDR3 residues: CASSDAVAGVGETQYF. CDR3 nucleotides: TGTGCCAGCAGTGATGCGGTAGCGGGAGTTGGTGAGACCCAGTACTTC.

The rearrangement joins TRBV5-1 to TRBJ2-3, with D maybe TRBD2 (6 bases). The CDR3 spans 14 residues. Germline loops: CDR1 SGHRS, CDR2 YFSETQ. Deletions cut 4 bases from V and 6 bases from J, with 15 bases between. The CDR3 reads CASSPSGLFDTQYF. DNA for the CDR3: TGCGCCAGCAGCCCGAGCGGGCTGTTCGATACGCAGTATTTT. Using reference TRBV5-1 and TRBJ2-3 for the parts outside the CDR3, the full variable domain is KAGVTQTPRYLIKTRGQQVTLSCSPISGHRSVSWYQQTPGQGLQFLFEYFSETQRNKGNFPGRFSGRQFSNSRSEMNVSTLELGDSALYLCASSPSGLFDTQYFGPGTRLTVL.

The chain links TRBV7-8 to TRBJ2-2, with 12 bases that match TRBD1. The length of the CDR3 is 16 residues. The J segment lost 7 bases and the V segment lost 8 bases, leaving 11 bases of the junction unmatched. From germline, CDR1 is SGHVS and CDR2 FQNEAQ. The CDR3 DNA reads as TGTGCCAGCGGACTTGTGGGACAGGGGGCTGGCGGGGAGCTGTTTTTT. It translates to CASGLVGQGAGGELFF.

This clone was seen a single time. The J gene is TRBJ2-7, the V gene TRBV7-9; no clear D. The CDR3 is made up of 13 amino acids. Deletions cut 5 bases from V and 0 bases from J, with 8 bases between. The germline CDR1 and CDR2 sequences are SEHNR and FQNEAQ (reference sequence). CDR3 sequence reads: CASSLPGSYEQYF. The DNA of the CDR3 is TGTGCCAGCAGCCTACCGGGCTCCTACGAGCAGTACTTC.

The J gene is TRBJ2-7, the V gene TRBV29-1; TRBD1 is a possible D gene (5 bases). Germline V gene data show CDR1 as SQVTM and CDR2 as ANQGSEA. V lost 7 bases to trimming and J lost 3 bases, with 22 bases between them. This CDR3 has 15 residues. The CDR3 protein is CSADIRQGRIYEQYF. The CDR3 nucleotides read TGCAGCGCCGATATTCGGCAGGGTAGGATCTACGAGCAGTACTTC.

The V and J genes are TRBV29-1 and TRBJ2-5; 9 bases align to TRBD1. V shed 4 bases, J shed 8 bases, and the junction held 11 bases outside the gene matches. CDR3 length equals 14 residues. From germline, CDR1 is SQVTM and CDR2 ANQGSEA. This chain's CDR3 is CSVVPLGQGITQYF. As DNA, the CDR3 is TGCAGCGTTGTACCCCTTGGACAGGGGATTACCCAGTACTTC.

J is TRBJ2-7 and V is TRBV9, with a possible D match to TRBD2 (7 bases). The V gene's germline CDR1 is SGDLS and CDR2 YYNGEE. The CDR3 has 13 amino acids. V was pared by 4 bases and J by 7 bases, with 15 bases between. Here the CDR3 DNA reads TGTGCCAGCAGCCTTGGGGGGGCGAGGGAGCAGTACTTC. Amino acids: CASSLGGAREQYF.

The chain employs TRBV18 and TRBJ2-1, with D perhaps TRBD1 (5 bases). Germline assignment: CDR1 KGHSH and CDR2 LQKENI. Trimming stripped 5 bases from V and 4 bases from J, with 9 bases between. There are 13 residues in the CDR3. The CDR3 nucleotides read TGTGCCAGCTCAACAGGTACTTACAATGAGCAGTTCTTC. Amino acid sequence: CASSTGTYNEQFF.